This T cell receptor (beta chain) appears in the sequencing data of a study of cytomegalovirus exposure and HLA in healthy donors. About the research overall: An earlier analysis found 117 million unique TCR beta sequences from 150 million to 200 million T cells. Study-level points and caveats: Earlier findings revealed that most TCR beta V segments proved productive either about 87% or about 30% of the time. Later analysis identified several of the most significant clusters that appeared linked to common viral pathogens.

A word on this clone: Its antigen is not known. Other DNA variants within this sample encode the same CDR3.

CDR3 length: 11 amino acids. Germline V gene data show CDR1 as SGHAT and CDR2 as FQNNGV. Deletions cut 5 bases from V and 7 bases from J, with 9 bases between. PCR involved 60 Vbeta and 13 Jbeta primers. Per the original data handling: Around 10 million shared chains were among approximately 80 million unique TCR beta chains counted in a later analysis. Only in-frame clones appear in the TCRdb table, and some are missing; sequencing was by immunoSEQ multiplex PCR. V, J and clone size reflect that table, while D and trimming were determined from the DNA. The table lists a few hundred thousand clones, about nine tenths of them singletons.

The specimen was PBMCs. V and J are TRBV11-2 and TRBJ2-7; D is uncertain. The source is a girl aged 2-9 years in good health and CMV-seronegative. CDR3 in DNA: TGTGCCAGCAGCCCTCCAGGAGAGCAGTACTTC. Translated: CASSPPGEQYF.